This T cell receptor beta chain derives from a study of T cells in localized non-small cell lung cancer. This table comes from immunoSEQ multiplex PCR, and its TCRdb copy is limited to in-frame clones, with some not included. This table has around 92,000 clones, roughly 88% appearing once. V shed 8 bases, J shed 0 bases, and the junction held 3 bases outside the gene matches. This CDR3 has 14 amino acids. Germline lookup yields CDR1 MDHEN and CDR2 SYDVKM. The TCR originated in a woman aged 40-69 years with stage II squamous cell lung carcinoma. The sample was PBMCs, taken before any cancer treatment. The J gene is TRBJ2-2, the V gene TRBV28; 7 bases are shared with TRBD2. CDR3 in DNA: TGTGCCAGCGAGGGAGGGGCGAACACCGGGGAGCTGTTTTTT. Translating gives CASEGGANTGELFF.